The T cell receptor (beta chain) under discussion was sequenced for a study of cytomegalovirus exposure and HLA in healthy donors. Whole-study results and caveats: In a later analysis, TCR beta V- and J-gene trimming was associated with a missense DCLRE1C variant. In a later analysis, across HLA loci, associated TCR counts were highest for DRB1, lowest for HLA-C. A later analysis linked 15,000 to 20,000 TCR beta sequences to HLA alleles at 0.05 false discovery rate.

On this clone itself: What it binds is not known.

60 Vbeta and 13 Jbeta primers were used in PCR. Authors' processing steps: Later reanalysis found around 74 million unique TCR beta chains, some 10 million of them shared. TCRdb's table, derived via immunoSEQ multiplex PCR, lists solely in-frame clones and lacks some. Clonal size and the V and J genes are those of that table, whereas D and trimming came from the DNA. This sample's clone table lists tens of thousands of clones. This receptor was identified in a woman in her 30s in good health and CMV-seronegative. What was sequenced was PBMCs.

CDR3 residues: CAWSETGYSNQPQHF. DNA of the CDR3: TGTGCCTGGAGTGAGACAGGGTATAGCAATCAGCCCCAGCATTTT. The chain links TRBV30 to TRBJ1-5, with 7 bases aligning to TRBD1. There are 15 residues in the CDR3. Trimming at V came to 1 base and at J to 0 bases, leaving 3 bases not matched to a gene. Germline-derived CDR1 and CDR2 are GTSNPN and SVGIG (reference sequence).